This T cell receptor beta chain was observed in a study of T cell responses to AZD1222 COVID-19 vaccine. Findings and caveats of the study: Repertoires were collected only later (after the peak T cell response had occurred). Targeting of unmutated variant regions was reportedly seen in nearly half of spike-specific TCRs. Females made up more of the donors, who were largely white British, and clonal diversity may have come out too low.

Trimming took 4 bases from V and 7 from J; bases not matched to a gene: 11. Germline V gene sequence: CDR1 MNHEY, CDR2 SMNVEV (reference sequence). CDR3 length equals 15 residues. In this sample, this clone turned up a few times. No antigen is known for it. Sequencing was performed with immunoSEQ multiplex PCR; in TCRdb, only in-frame clones are kept and a portion is missing. This table holds 70,000 to 95,000 clones, roughly 90% found once. The chain couples TRBV27 to TRBJ2-7, with 9 positions matching TRBD2. Sequencing used peripheral blood, obtained on day 0 of MenACWY control vaccination. The sequence came from an adult in good health. The CDR3 DNA reads as TGTGCCAGCAGTTACTTAGCGGGAGCGTCGGGGGAGCAGTACTTC. Translation gives CASSYLAGASGEQYF.